This T cell receptor (beta chain) was profiled in a study of T cells after yellow fever vaccination. Regarding the study as a whole: Though weaker, the secondary response peaked faster, on day 5 versus 15. At 95% to 97% for CD4 and 70% to 90% for CD8, most primary-vaccination clones showed up again after the booster.

As to this clonotype: Its target is not known.

TCRdb re-analysed the 5' RACE reads in MiXCR, keeping a single row per CDR3 protein. The sample contains 150,000 to 200,000 distinct CDR3 sequences, approximately 6.2% of which appear only once. The receptor's source is a man between 18 and 29 years old who received the YFV17D yellow fever vaccine. This specimen was CD4+ T cells sorted from PBMCs, taken on the day of the first yellow fever vaccination.

The CDR3 spells CASSPRQGGNSPLHF. The DNA for the CDR3 is TGTGCCAGCAGCCCTAGACAGGGGGGGAATTCACCCCTCCACTTT. The chain has TRBV7-9 and TRBJ1-6; 9 bases are shared with TRBD1. The CDR3 has 15 amino acids. CDR1 and CDR2 (germline): SEHNR, FQNEAQ (reference sequence). Trimming took 5 bases from V and 7 from J; bases not matched to a gene: 6.